These T cell receptor beta chains were read from a single sample in a study of T cell responses to AZD1222 COVID-19 vaccine. Generated by immunoSEQ multiplex PCR, the TCRdb table keeps only in-frame clones and is missing some. The sample consists of fewer than 110,000 clones, roughly 86% of them appearing once. The specimen comprised peripheral blood, sampled 28 days after the second AZD1222 dose. Receptors originate from an adult who received the AZD1222 COVID-19 vaccine. Each CDR3 is given with its conserved first and last residue. A D gene is named only where the DNA matches it firmly. Only some rows state a clone size, as once, few, many or a class for expanded clones.

>TRBV2|TRBD1|TRBJ2-7|-
CASSVQDRDGGEQYF
TGTGCCAGCAGTGTCCAGGACAGGGATGGGGGCGAGCAGTACTTC
>TRBV4-1|-|TRBJ2-2|-
CASSQGPLNTGELFF
TGCGCCAGCAGCCAAGGCCCCCTTAACACCGGGGAGCTGTTTTTT
>TRBV19|-|TRBJ2-5|-
CASSIGARGFPETQYF
TGTGCCAGTAGTATAGGGGCGCGGGGTTTTCCCGAGACCCAGTACTTC
>TRBV7-3|TRBD2|TRBJ2-1|-
CASSVRLAGNNEQFF
TGTGCCAGCAGCGTACGACTAGCGGGAAATAATGAGCAGTTCTTC
>TRBV4-1|-|TRBJ2-7|-
CASSQDPGRMQYF
TGCGCCAGCAGCCAAGATCCAGGTAGGATGCAGTACTTC
>TRBV5-6|TRBD1|TRBJ1-3|-
CASSPDRVDTIYF
TGTGCCAGCAGCCCTGACAGGGTAGACACCATATATTTT
>TRBV7-3|-|TRBJ2-3|-
CASSLIGADTQYF
TGTGCCAGCAGCTTGATTGGGGCAGATACGCAGTATTTT
>TRBV4-1|TRBD1|TRBJ2-3|-
CASSQGRTGLADTQYF
TGCGCCAGCAGCCAAGGAAGGACAGGGCTCGCAGATACGCAGTATTTT
>TRBV5-1|TRBD1|TRBJ2-5|few
CASSVRSPGQGWGAQETQYF
TGCGCCAGCAGCGTTCGCTCCCCGGGACAGGGTTGGGGGGCACAAGAGACCCAGTACTTC
>TRBV27|-|TRBJ2-7|-
CASSLGGPPSYEQYF
TGTGCCAGCAGCCTTGGGGGGCCCCCTTCCTACGAGCAGTACTTC
>TRBV5-1|-|TRBJ1-6|-
CASRTGQSYNSPLHF
TGCGCCAGCAGAACCGGACAGAGCTATAATTCACCCCTCCACTTT
>TRBV5-1|-|TRBJ2-7|-
CASSSGNRVRIHEQYF
TGCGCCAGCAGTTCGGGTAACAGGGTAAGAATCCACGAGCAGTACTTC
>TRBV7-9|-|TRBJ2-1|-
CASSLELDEQFF
TGTGCCAGCAGCTTAGAGTTGGATGAGCAGTTCTTC
>TRBV7-8|-|TRBJ2-1|-
CASSRAQESYNEQFF
TGTGCCAGCAGCCGAGCACAGGAATCCTACAATGAGCAGTTCTTC
>TRBV29-1|TRBD1|TRBJ2-1|-
CSVEVAQGLDNEQFF
TGCAGCGTTGAAGTTGCACAGGGGTTAGACAATGAGCAGTTCTTC
>TRBV6-6|-|TRBJ2-3|-
CASSRRDLEDTQYF
TGTGCCAGCAGTAGAAGGGACCTTGAAGATACGCAGTATTTT
>TRBV2|-|TRBJ2-4|-
CASSEANPRTIQYF
TGTGCCAGCAGTGAAGCGAATCCCAGAACCATTCAGTACTTC
>TRBV5-1|TRBD1|TRBJ1-4|-
CASSPRTGGGEKLFF
TGCGCCAGCAGCCCGCGGACAGGGGGCGGGGAAAAACTGTTTTTT
>TRBV7-2|-|TRBJ1-1|-
CASSLIGRGTEAFF
TGTGCCAGCAGCTTAATCGGGCGCGGGACTGAAGCTTTCTTT
>TRBV19|-|TRBJ1-2|-
CASSHKEGGSYGYTF
TGTGCCAGTAGTCACAAGGAGGGGGGCTCTTATGGCTACACCTTC
>TRBV7-8|-|TRBJ2-1|-
CASSLGGLGSEANEQFF
TGTGCCAGCAGCTTAGGAGGGTTGGGATCCGAGGCGAATGAGCAGTTCTTC
>TRBV14|TRBD2|TRBJ2-1|few
CASSAGLAGVAGNEQFF
TGTGCCAGCAGCGCGGGACTAGCGGGAGTCGCTGGCAATGAGCAGTTCTTC
>TRBV6-2/TRBV6-3|TRBD2|TRBJ2-3|-
CASSLAGAVQDTQYF
TGTGCCAGCAGTCTAGCGGGAGCCGTTCAGGATACGCAGTATTTT
>TRBV10-3|TRBD1|TRBJ1-2|-
CAITLDRTYGYTF
TGTGCCATCACCCTGGACAGGACCTATGGCTACACCTTC